What follows is one T cell receptor (beta chain) and its context. The data are from a study of blood T cell repertoires in COVID-19. Study as a whole: Samples of COVID-19 (acute and convalescent) were obtained from the United States, Italy and Spain. PBMCs, B-cell-depleted T cells, or T cells provided the cDNA or gDNA that made up the material.

As handled by the study authors: Scientists estimated how many nucleated cells there were by amplifying reference gene primers. Profiled with immunoSEQ multiplex PCR; TCRdb holds only in-frame clones, not every one. That table gives V, J and clone size, and the DNA gave D and trimming. The table shows 170,000 or so clones, with roughly 83% occurring only once. Sequencing used peripheral blood. The source of this sequence is a woman aged 60 to 75 with acute or convalescent COVID-19.

CDR3 amino acids: CASPIYRGKQETQYF. For the CDR3, the DNA is TGCGCCAGCCCGATTTACAGGGGTAAGCAAGAGACCCAGTACTTC. J is TRBJ2-5 and V is TRBV10-1; TRBD1 agrees at 7 bases. Germline CDR1 reads WNHNN; CDR2 reads SYGVQD (reference sequence). J lost 2 bases, V lost 8 bases, and 11 bases had no gene match. The CDR3 spans 15 residues.